The 11 T cell receptor beta chains in this list originate from one sample, sequenced in a study of blood T cell repertoires in COVID-19. Only in-frame clones appear in the TCRdb table, and some are missing; sequencing was by immunoSEQ multiplex PCR. Of roughly 200,000 clones in the sample, roughly 85% are singletons; the top ten hold roughly 20%. The sample consisted of PBMCs or T cells enriched from blood (not recorded which). The origin of the receptors is a man in his forties or fifties who had recovered from COVID-19.

The V and J genes are TRBV4-1 and TRBJ2-1; TRBD1 matches 8 bases. V trimming: 4 bases; J trimming: 0 bases; junction bases outside the gene matches: 8. Looked up from germline, CDR1 is MGHRA and CDR2 is YSYEKL. The CDR3 sequence is 17 residues long. The CDR3 region has the DNA TGCGCCAGCAGCCTAGACAGGGGTCTGAGCTCCTACAATGAGCAGTTCTTC. Amino acid sequence: CASSLDRGLSSYNEQFF.

The CDR3 sequence is CASRGTGVGYGYTF. The CDR3 DNA sequence: TGTGCCAGCAGGGGGACAGGGGTGGGCTATGGCTACACCTTC. The genes are TRBV6-5 and TRBJ1-2; 10 nucleotides line up with TRBD1. The CDR3 is made up of 14 amino acids. With V trimmed by 6 bases and J by 4 bases, 5 bases remained unmatched. Germline V gives CDR1 MNHEY, CDR2 SVGAGI.

This rearrangement joins TRBV9 to TRBJ2-3, with 15 bases fitting TRBD2. CDR1 is SGDLS and CDR2 is YYNGEE in the germline V gene. This CDR3 region has 17 residues. V shed 4 bases, J shed 4 bases, and the junction held 7 bases outside the gene matches. The DNA of the CDR3 is TGTGCCAGCAGCCCCGGACTAGCGGGAGGGTTAGCAGATACGCAGTATTTT. Translation gives CASSPGLAGGLADTQYF.

The rearrangement uses TRBV19 and TRBJ2-3; D unresolved. The CDR3 sequence is 12 residues long. Germline lookup yields CDR1 LNHDA and CDR2 SQIVND (reference sequence). Trimming left V 7 bases short and J 4 bases short, with 9 bases between. As DNA, the CDR3 is TGTGCCAGTAACACGGGTGCAGATACGCAGTATTTT. As protein: CASNTGADTQYF.

The chain joins TRBV19 to TRBJ2-7; TRBD2 matches at 9 bases. V lost 6 bases and J lost 4; bases outside the gene matches: 7. This CDR3 has 14 amino acids. Germline V gene data show CDR1 as LNHDA and CDR2 as SQIVND (reference sequence). CDR3 sequence (DNA): TGTGCCAGTAGCGCGGGAGGGTCCCCGTACGAGCAGTACTTC. Amino acids: CASSAGGSPYEQYF. The whole variable domain, filled in from reference TRBV19 and TRBJ2-7, reads DGGITQSPKYLFRKEGQNVTLSCEQNLNHDAMYWYRQDPGQGLRLIYYSQIVNDFQKGDIAEGYSVSREKKESFPLTVTSAQKNPTAFYLCASSAGGSPYEQYFGPGTRLTVT.

A single count supports this clone. This chain links TRBV10-3 with TRBJ2-7, with a weak D call TRBD2 (6 bases). This CDR3 comprises 14 residues. V lost 1 base, J lost 4 bases, and 11 bases lay in between. Looked up from germline, CDR1 is ENHRY and CDR2 is SYGVKD. The CDR3 reads CAISEYGGLYEQYF. The CDR3 DNA sequence: TGTGCCATCAGTGAGTACGGGGGTCTGTACGAGCAGTACTTC.

This clone was recorded many times. The chain links TRBV30 to TRBJ1-2; 10 bases are shared with TRBD1. The V gene end was trimmed by 4 bases and the J gene end by 7 bases; junction bases not matched to a gene: 6. The CDR3 has 13 residues. The V gene's germline CDR1 is GTSNPN and CDR2 SVGIG (reference sequence). This CDR3 reads CAWTMGQGFGYTF. The CDR3 DNA follows: TGTGCCTGGACTATGGGACAGGGGTTTGGCTACACCTTC.

Only a few counts were recorded for this clone. This chain uses TRBV5-6 with TRBJ1-3, with D perhaps matching TRBD1 (6 bases). Between the trimmed V and J ends, which lost 5 bases and 4 bases, there was a span of 7 bases. From germline, CDR1 is SGHDT and CDR2 YYEEEE. The CDR3 extends over 12 amino acids. The CDR3, as DNA: TGTGCCAGCAGACAGGGCGGAAACACCATATATTTT. Protein sequence: CASRQGGNTIYF.

This clone was found a few times. This chain uses TRBV10-3 with TRBJ2-7; D gene ambiguous. The CDR3 is 13 residues long. With 8 bases removed from V and 0 bases from J, the gap between germline ends came to 11 bases. Per the germline V gene, CDR1 is ENHRY and CDR2 is SYGVKD. CDR3 region: CAIGQPSSYEQYF. The CDR3, as DNA: TGTGCCATCGGGCAGCCCAGCTCCTACGAGCAGTACTTC.

The chain employs TRBV24-1 and TRBJ1-1; perhaps TRBD1 as D (5 bases). Germline CDR1 and CDR2: KGHDR and SFDVKD. This CDR3 has 14 amino acids. The V gene lost 4 bases and the J gene lost 0 bases, with 8 bases spanning the gap. The CDR3 DNA is TGTGCCACCAGTGAGGGGGGAATGAACACTGAAGCTTTCTTT. Its translation is CATSEGGMNTEAFF.

This sequence joins TRBV3-1 (or the pseudogene TRBV3-2) and TRBJ2-3; TRBD2 is a possible D gene (6 bases). The germline V gene has CDR1 LGHDT and CDR2 YNNKEL (reference sequence). This CDR3 contains 15 residues. Trimming pared 4 bases from V and 1 base from J, leaving 12 bases between. CDR3 loop: CASSRWDSRTDTQYF. The CDR3 DNA reads TGTGCCAGCAGCCGTTGGGACTCACGCACAGATACGCAGTATTTT.